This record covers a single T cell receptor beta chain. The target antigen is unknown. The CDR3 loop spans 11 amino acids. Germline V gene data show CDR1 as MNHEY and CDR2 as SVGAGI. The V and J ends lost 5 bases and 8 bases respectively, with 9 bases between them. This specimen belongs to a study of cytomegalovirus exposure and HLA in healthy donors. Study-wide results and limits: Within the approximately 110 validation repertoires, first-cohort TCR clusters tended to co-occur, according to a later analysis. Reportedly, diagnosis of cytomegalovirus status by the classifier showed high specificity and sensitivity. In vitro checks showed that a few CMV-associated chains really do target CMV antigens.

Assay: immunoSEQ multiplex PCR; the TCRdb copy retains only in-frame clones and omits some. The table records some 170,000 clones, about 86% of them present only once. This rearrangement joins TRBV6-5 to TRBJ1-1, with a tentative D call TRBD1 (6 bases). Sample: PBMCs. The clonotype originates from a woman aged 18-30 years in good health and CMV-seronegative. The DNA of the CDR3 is TGTGCCAGCAGTCTCGGACAGGAAGCTTTCTTT. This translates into CASSLGQEAFF.